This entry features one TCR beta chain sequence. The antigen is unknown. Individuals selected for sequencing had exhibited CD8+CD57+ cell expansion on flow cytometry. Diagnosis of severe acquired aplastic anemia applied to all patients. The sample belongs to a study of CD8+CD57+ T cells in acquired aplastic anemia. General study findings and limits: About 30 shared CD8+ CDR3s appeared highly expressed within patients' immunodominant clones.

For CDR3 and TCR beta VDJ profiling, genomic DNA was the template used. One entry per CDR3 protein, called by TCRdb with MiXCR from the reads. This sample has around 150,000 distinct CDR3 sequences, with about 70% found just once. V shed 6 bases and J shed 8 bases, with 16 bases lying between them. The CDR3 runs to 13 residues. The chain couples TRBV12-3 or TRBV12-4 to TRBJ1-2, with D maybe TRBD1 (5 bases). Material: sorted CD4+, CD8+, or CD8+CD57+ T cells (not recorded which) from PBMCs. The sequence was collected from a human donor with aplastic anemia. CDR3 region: CASSLGRLYGYTF. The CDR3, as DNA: TGTGCCAGCAGCTTGGGACGGTTGTACGGCTACACCTTC.